This T cell receptor beta chain comes out of a study of CD8 T cells in ankylosing spondylitis. Study-wide results and limits: Disease-linked clones had a CD8+ phenotype and relatively low frequency in peripheral blood. Clones linked to disease were reported to show significant enrichment in matched ankylosing spondylitis synovial fluid. Ankylosing spondylitis blood seemed to carry a telltale TCR beta motif made of seven or eight highly homologous variants.

Unmatched junction bases numbered 22, after V lost 2 bases and J lost 4 bases. Germline lookup yields CDR1 SGHTA and CDR2 FQGNSA. This CDR3 has 21 residues. Details on this clonotype: What it binds is unknown.

By quantitative 5'-RACE with molecular barcodes, the TCR beta libraries were made. Via MiXCR, TCRdb re-called the 5' RACE reads, giving one row per CDR3 protein. The sample consists of approximately 400,000 distinct CDR3 sequences, approximately 17% of them appearing once. The rearrangement uses TRBV7-2 and TRBJ2-3; TRBD2 matches 9 bases. The sequence was obtained from a male donor with ankylosing spondylitis. Sample: blood, either unsorted or a sorted T cell fraction (not recorded which). CDR3 coding DNA: TGTGCCAGCAGCTTACGCGGGGGGCCCAGCGGGAGGTCCAATTGGGCAGATACGCAGTATTTT. Its protein product is CASSLRGGPSGRSNWADTQYF.